The rows below give T cell receptor beta chains drawn from one sample of a study of early T cells in non-severe SARS-CoV-2 infection. TCRdb reprocessed the 5' RACE reads with MiXCR, giving one entry per CDR3 protein. The sample contains some 80,000 distinct CDR3 sequences, about 10% of which appear only once. Source: whole blood, taken at baseline. These receptors were collected from an adult who was a healthcare worker with PCR-confirmed SARS-CoV-2 infection or an uninfected control (not recorded which). Both conserved end residues are part of each CDR3. D genes are given only for firm matches. Only some rows state a clone size, as once, few, many or a class for expanded clones.

J gene: TRBJ2-1; V gene: TRBV28; clone size: many; D gene: TRBD2; CDR3 DNA: TGTGCCAGCAGTCACGACACGCGACTAGCGTCTGAGCAGTTCTTC; CDR3 protein: CASSHDTRLASEQFF
J gene: TRBJ2-3; V gene: TRBV5-4; clone size: .; D gene: TRBD2; CDR3 DNA: TGTGCCAGCAGCTTGTTCCAGCGGGAGCCCCTCACAGATACGCAGTATTTT; CDR3 protein: CASSLFQREPLTDTQYF
J gene: TRBJ2-2; V gene: TRBV12-3/TRBV12-4; clone size: .; D gene: .; CDR3 DNA: TGTGCCAGCAGTTTTGAGGGAGCCGGGGAGCTGTTTTTT; CDR3 protein: CASSFEGAGELFF
J gene: TRBJ2-2; V gene: TRBV4-2; clone size: few; D gene: .; CDR3 DNA: TGTGCCAGCAGCCAAGTAGCGGTCGTAACCGGGGAGCTGTTTTTT; CDR3 protein: CASSQVAVVTGELFF
J gene: TRBJ2-3; V gene: TRBV19; clone size: few; D gene: .; CDR3 DNA: TGTGCCAGTAGTATCCGTCTAGGACGATACACAGATACGCAGTATTTT; CDR3 protein: CASSIRLGRYTDTQYF
J gene: TRBJ2-5; V gene: TRBV11-2; clone size: .; D gene: TRBD1; CDR3 DNA: TGTGCCAGCAGCTCGGGACAGCTGTACCAAGAGACCCAGTACTTC; CDR3 protein: CASSSGQLYQETQYF
J gene: TRBJ2-1; V gene: TRBV5-1; clone size: many; D gene: TRBD2; CDR3 DNA: TGCGCCAGCAGCTTGGCCTCGCTAGCGGGGTCCTACAATGAGCAGTTCTTC; CDR3 protein: CASSLASLAGSYNEQFF
J gene: TRBJ1-4; V gene: TRBV20-1; clone size: .; D gene: TRBD1; CDR3 DNA: TGCAGTGCCACCTGGACAGGGTGGGATGAAAAACTGTTTTTT; CDR3 protein: CSATWTGWDEKLFF
J gene: TRBJ2-5; V gene: TRBV7-9; clone size: .; D gene: TRBD2; CDR3 DNA: TGTGCCAGCAGCTTAGCGGGATCGTCAGCGGGGGGGACCCAGTACTTC; CDR3 protein: CASSLAGSSAGGTQYF
J gene: TRBJ2-5; V gene: TRBV20-1; clone size: many; D gene: .; CDR3 DNA: TGCAGTGCGAGTCTCCCGGGACTTAAAGAGACCCAGTACTTC; CDR3 protein: CSASLPGLKETQYF